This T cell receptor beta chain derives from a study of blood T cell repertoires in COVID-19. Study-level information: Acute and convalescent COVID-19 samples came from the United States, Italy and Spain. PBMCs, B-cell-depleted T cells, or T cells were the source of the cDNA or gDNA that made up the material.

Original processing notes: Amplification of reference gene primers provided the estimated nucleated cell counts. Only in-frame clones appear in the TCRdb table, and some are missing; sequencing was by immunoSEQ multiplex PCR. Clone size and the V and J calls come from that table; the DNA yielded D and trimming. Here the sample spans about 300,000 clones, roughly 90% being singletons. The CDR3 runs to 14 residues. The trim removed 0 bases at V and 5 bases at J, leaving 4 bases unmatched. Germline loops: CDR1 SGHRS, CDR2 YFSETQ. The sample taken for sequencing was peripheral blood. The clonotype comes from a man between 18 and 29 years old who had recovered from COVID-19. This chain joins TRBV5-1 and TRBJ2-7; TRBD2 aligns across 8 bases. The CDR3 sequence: CASSLVSSGHEQYF. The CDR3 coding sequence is TGCGCCAGCAGCTTGGTTTCTAGCGGGCACGAGCAGTACTTC.